The sequence of this TCR beta chain was determined in a study of blood T cell repertoires in COVID-19. In the study overall: Samples came from the United States, Italy and Spain, spanning acute and convalescent COVID-19. T cells, B-cell-depleted T cells, or PBMCs provided the cDNA or gDNA that served as material.

In germline, CDR1 is SGDLS, CDR2 YYNGEE. The CDR3 spans 17 residues. Losses at the gene ends were 0 bases for V and 9 bases for J; bases not matched to a gene: 11. Authors' methods: The assay estimated nucleated cells by amplifying reference gene primers. Profiled with immunoSEQ multiplex PCR; TCRdb holds only in-frame clones, not every one. The V and J calls and clone size come from that table; D and trimming were worked out from the DNA. Here the sample spans some 160,000 clones, roughly 91% being singletons. The material sequenced was peripheral blood. The TCR comes from a man aged 50 to 59 who had recovered from COVID-19. V is TRBV9 and J is TRBJ1-6; TRBD1 agrees at 8 bases. CDR3 loop: CASSVGTGNLARSPLHF. Written as DNA, the CDR3 is TGTGCCAGCAGCGTAGGGACAGGGAATTTGGCTCGTTCACCCCTCCACTTT.